These 32 T cell receptor beta chains share one sample of origin, sequenced in a study of T cell changes during pregnancy in multiple sclerosis. Method: immunoSEQ multiplex PCR; TCRdb's copy keeps in-frame clones and lacks some. The table shows 84,000 or so clones, with around 94% occurring only once. The specimen was peripheral blood, collected in the third trimester of pregnancy. The receptors shown here come from a female donor with multiple sclerosis, enrolled in a pregnancy study.

The rearrangement joins TRBV5-4 to TRBJ1-2, with TRBD1 identical over 11 bases. The CDR3 is made up of 14 amino acids. With 4 bases clipped from V and 6 bases from J, the junction kept 5 bases outside the gene matches. Germline V gene lookup returns CDR1 SGHNT and CDR2 YYREEE (reference sequence). As DNA, the CDR3 is TGTGCCAGCAGCGGGACAGGGGGGTTAGATGGCTACACCTTC. Protein sequence: CASSGTGGLDGYTF.

The rearrangement joins TRBV21-1 to TRBJ2-7; the table calls TRBD1, which could not be checked here. TRBV21-1 is a pseudogene segment. The CDR3 consists of 15 residues. CDR3 amino acids: CASSPQGQGWAEQYF. The CDR3 region has the DNA TGTGCCAGCAGCCCCCAAGGACAGGGGTGGGCCGAGCAGTACTTC.

The V call is TRBV19, the J call TRBJ1-1; 8 bases match TRBD1. Losses at the gene ends were 5 bases for V and 5 bases for J; bases not matched to a gene: 7. Germline V gives CDR1 LNHDA, CDR2 SQIVND (reference sequence). CDR3 size: 14 residues. The CDR3 here is CASSSDRVGTEAFF. The CDR3, as DNA: TGTGCCAGTAGTTCGGACAGGGTGGGTACTGAAGCTTTCTTT. Using reference TRBV19 and TRBJ1-1 for the parts outside the CDR3, the full variable domain is DGGITQSPKYLFRKEGQNVTLSCEQNLNHDAMYWYRQDPGQGLRLIYYSQIVNDFQKGDIAEGYSVSREKKESFPLTVTSAQKNPTAFYLCASSSDRVGTEAFFGQGTRLTVV.

The rearrangement links TRBV6-4 to TRBJ1-5, with TRBD1 matching 9 bases. CDR3 length equals 16 residues. Germline values: CDR1 MRHNA, CDR2 SNTAGT. V was pared by 7 bases and J by 4 bases, with 11 bases of the junction left unmatched. The CDR3 DNA sequence: TGTGCCAGCACCCCCGAGAGGGACAGGGAGAATCAGCCCCAGCATTTT. Amino acids: CASTPERDRENQPQHF.

This chain uses TRBV7-6 with TRBJ2-1, with TRBD2 identical over 9 bases. The CDR3 sequence is 14 residues long. The germline CDR1 and CDR2 sequences are SGHVS and FNYEAQ. J was trimmed by 9 bases and V by 1 base; bases with no gene match: 4. The CDR3 nucleotides are TGTGCCAGCAGCTTAGTCGGTAGCGGGAGTGAGCAGTTCTTC. Residues: CASSLVGSGSEQFF.

The count of this clone is one. The J gene is TRBJ1-2, the V gene TRBV6-1, with a tentative D call TRBD1 (5 bases). The V end was cut by 8 bases, the J end by 10 bases, with 23 bases between. Germline V gene sequence: CDR1 MNHNS, CDR2 SASEGT. This CDR3 has 14 amino acids. The CDR3 DNA is TGTGCCAGCGGGAAAGCAGGGACTGGTCTTCCCTACACCTTC. Its protein product is CASGKAGTGLPYTF.

V usage is TRBV7-9 and J usage is TRBJ2-3; D might be TRBD1 (5 bases). CDR3 size: 13 residues. CDR1 and CDR2 from the germline V gene are SEHNR and FQNEAQ (reference sequence). V dropped 5 bases and J dropped 7 bases, with 13 bases sitting between them. Written as DNA, the CDR3 is TGTGCCAGCAGCCGAGTGGGGCCTAATACGCAGTATTTT. It translates to CASSRVGPNTQYF.

This chain links TRBV28 with TRBJ2-1, with TRBD2 identical over 13 bases. V gave up 7 bases and J gave up 7 bases; unmatched junction bases: 7. This CDR3 spans 15 amino acids. Germline V gives CDR1 MDHEN, CDR2 SYDVKM. The CDR3 nucleotides are TGTGCCAGCATCTTAGGGACTAGCGGGAAGAATGAGCAGTTCTTC. Translating gives CASILGTSGKNEQFF.

This rearrangement joins TRBV5-6 to TRBJ2-7, with D maybe TRBD1 (6 bases). Germline V CDR1 and CDR2: SGHDT, YYEEEE. V lost 4 bases to trimming and J lost 3 bases, with 14 bases between them. This CDR3 has 14 residues. The CDR3 protein is CASSLQTGIYEQYF. The CDR3 DNA is TGTGCCAGCAGCCTCCAGACAGGAATCTACGAGCAGTACTTC.

The chain couples TRBV19 to TRBJ1-1, with D hard to call. Germline V gene data show CDR1 as LNHDA and CDR2 as SQIVND (reference sequence). The germline V and J ends were trimmed by 8 bases and 5 bases, with 12 bases remaining between them. The CDR3 contains 12 residues. The CDR3 region is CASSTGRTEAFF. The CDR3 DNA reads TGTGCCAGTTCCACGGGTCGAACTGAAGCTTTCTTT.

This chain links TRBV6-1 with TRBJ1-1, with a tentative D call TRBD1 (6 bases). Germline CDR1 MNHNS, CDR2 SASEGT. The CDR3 totals 14 residues. The V and J ends lost 5 bases and 11 bases respectively, with 21 bases between them. The chain's CDR3 is CASSLSGGFQGAFF. CDR3 in DNA: TGTGCCAGCAGTCTTAGTGGGGGCTTTCAGGGGGCTTTCTTT.

V is TRBV7-9 and J is TRBJ1-1, with 9 bases identical to TRBD1. CDR1 and CDR2 from the germline V gene are SEHNR and FQNEAQ (reference sequence). The CDR3 has 13 amino acids. V lost 4 bases and J lost 9; bases outside the gene matches: 6. CDR3 coding DNA: TGTGCCAGCAGCTCGGACAGGGGACGGAAAGCTTTCTTT. Protein sequence: CASSSDRGRKAFF.

The V gene is TRBV29-1, the J gene TRBJ2-7; D might be TRBD1 (5 bases). The CDR3 has 11 residues. CDR1 is SQVTM, CDR2 ANQGSEA, per germline. The V end lost 6 bases, the J end lost 4 bases, and 10 bases lay between the germline ends. This CDR3 reads CSVGRDYEQYF. In DNA, the CDR3 is TGCAGCGTGGGCAGGGATTACGAGCAGTACTTC.

CDR3 sequence: CASSLWGGVTEAFF. In DNA form, the CDR3 reads TGTGCCAGCAGTTTATGGGGGGGGGTAACTGAAGCTTTCTTT. The chain recombines TRBV28 with TRBJ1-1; TRBD1 might be the D (5 bases). The CDR3 is 14 amino acids. Germline CDR1 reads MDHEN; CDR2 reads SYDVKM. Trimming shortened V by 0 bases and J by 5 bases, and 10 bases separated the two germline ends. Full variable domain (missing parts from reference TRBV28 and TRBJ1-1): DVKVTQSSRYLVKRTGEKVFLECVQDMDHENMFWYRQDPGLGLRLIYFSYDVKMKEKGDIPEGYSVSREKKERFSLILESASTNQTSMYLCASSLWGGVTEAFFGQGTRLTVV.

This rearrangement joins TRBV29-1 to TRBJ2-7, with 8 bases that match TRBD2. CDR3 size: 12 residues. Germline lookup yields CDR1 SQVTM and CDR2 ANQGSEA. J was trimmed by 1 base and V by 5 bases; bases with no gene match: 1. DNA of the CDR3: TGCAGCGTTAGCGGGAGATCCTACGAGCAGTACTTC. The encoded protein is CSVSGRSYEQYF.

The V gene is TRBV18, the J gene TRBJ2-2; TRBD1 is a possible D gene (5 bases). This CDR3 has 16 amino acids. Trimming shortened V by 0 bases and J by 1 base, and 9 bases separated the two germline ends. CDR1 KGHSH and CDR2 LQKENI come from the germline V gene. This CDR3 reads CASSPPGQRNTGELFF. The CDR3, as DNA: TGTGCCAGCTCACCACCGGGGCAGAGGAACACCGGGGAGCTGTTTTTT.

The chain uses TRBV25-1 and TRBJ1-2; weak D call: TRBD1 (5 bases). Deletions cut 1 base from V and 7 bases from J, with 13 bases between. The CDR3 contains 14 residues. Per the germline V gene, CDR1 is MGHDK and CDR2 is SYGVNS. The CDR3 sequence is CASSELGTDIGYTF. The CDR3, as DNA: TGTGCCAGCAGTGAATTGGGGACTGACATTGGCTACACCTTC.

This chain uses TRBV7-3 with TRBJ2-2; a possible D gene is TRBD2 (6 bases). Germline assignment: CDR1 SGHTA and CDR2 FQGTGA. V was clipped by 3 bases and J by 5 bases, with 10 bases between them. This CDR3 is 14 amino acids long. DNA for the CDR3: TGTGCCAGCAGCTTGGCGGGGACGACCGGGGAGCTGTTTTTT. This gives the protein CASSLAGTTGELFF.

The chain carries TRBV7-9 and TRBJ2-1; possibly TRBD2 for D (5 bases). V was pared by 5 bases and J by 3 bases, with 17 bases between. Germline V gene data show CDR1 as SEHNR and CDR2 as FQNEAQ (reference sequence). The CDR3 extends over 16 amino acids. Here the CDR3 reads CASSLRSGKGYNEQFF. CDR3 nucleotide sequence: TGTGCCAGCAGCCTCCGATCGGGGAAGGGCTACAATGAGCAGTTCTTC.

This chain links TRBV9 with TRBJ2-7; 11 bases agree with TRBD1. V was clipped by 2 bases and J by 2 bases; unmatched bases: 3. The germline V gene encodes CDR1 SGDLS and CDR2 YYNGEE. The CDR3 is made up of 15 amino acids. CDR3 coding DNA: TGTGCCAGCAGCGTGGCGGGACAGGGGGCCTACGAGCAGTACTTC. Amino acids: CASSVAGQGAYEQYF. The whole variable domain, filled in from reference TRBV9 and TRBJ2-7, reads DSGVTQTPKHLITATGQRVTLRCSPRSGDLSVYWYQQSLDQGLQFLIQYYNGEERAKGNILERFSAQQFPDLHSELNLSSLELGDSALYFCASSVAGQGAYEQYFGPGTRLTVT.

The rearrangement uses TRBV7-3 and TRBJ1-1, with a possible D match to TRBD1 (5 bases). Trimming stripped 4 bases from V and 2 bases from J, with 8 bases between. The CDR3 is 13 residues long. Germline CDR1 SGHTA, CDR2 FQGTGA. The CDR3: CASSYDSNTEAFF. CDR3 nucleotide sequence: TGTGCCAGCAGCTACGACAGTAACACTGAAGCTTTCTTT.

V is TRBV9 and J is TRBJ2-2; 7 bases match TRBD1. This CDR3 contains 13 residues. The germline V gene encodes CDR1 SGDLS and CDR2 YYNGEE. J was trimmed by 7 bases and V by 9 bases; bases with no gene match: 9. DNA of the CDR3: TGTGCCACCCAGGGACAGTACAGCGGGGAGCTGTTTTTT. It encodes CATQGQYSGELFF.

This clone was detected a few times. The gene calls are TRBV7-3 and TRBJ1-1; 9 nucleotides match TRBD1. The CDR3 consists of 16 residues. CDR1 and CDR2 (germline): SGHTA, FQGTGA. Trimming took 5 bases from V and 5 from J; bases not matched to a gene: 12. CDR3 in amino acids: CASSQGLGQGGTEAFF. The CDR3 DNA reads TGTGCCAGCAGCCAGGGCCTGGGACAGGGAGGGACTGAAGCTTTCTTT.

This chain joins TRBV2 and TRBJ2-5; D remains ambiguous. CDR1 and CDR2 from the germline V gene are SNHLY and FYNNEI. Trimming took off 7 bases at V and 1 base at J, with 7 bases between the two ends. The CDR3 contains 12 residues. The CDR3 DNA follows: TGTGCCAGCAACCCCGGCCAAGAGACCCAGTACTTC. Translated: CASNPGQETQYF. Full variable domain (rest looked up from reference TRBV2 and TRBJ2-5): EPEVTQTPSHQVTQMGQEVILRCVPISNHLYFYWYRQILGQKVEFLVSFYNNEISEKSEIFDDQFSVERPDGSNFTLKIRSTKLEDSAMYFCASNPGQETQYFGPGTRLLVL.

Here the CDR3 DNA reads TGTGCCGGAGAGGACAGGGGAGGAACTGAAGCTTTCTTT. Amino acids: CAGEDRGGTEAFF. V gene TRBV28 combines with J gene TRBJ1-1; TRBD1 matches 9 bases. The V gene end was trimmed by 11 bases and the J gene end by 5 bases; junction bases not matched to a gene: 9. The CDR3 sequence is 13 residues long. Germline V gene lookup returns CDR1 MDHEN and CDR2 SYDVKM.

The rearrangement joins TRBV19 to TRBJ2-1; 7 bases map to TRBD2. There are 15 residues in the CDR3. V was pared by 2 bases and J by 4 bases, with 5 bases of the junction left unmatched. Germline CDR1 is LNHDA and CDR2 is SQIVND (reference sequence). The CDR3 DNA reads TGTGCCAGTAGTATATCTAGCGGATTATACAATGAGCAGTTCTTC. Translating it yields CASSISSGLYNEQFF.

V is TRBV12-5 and J is TRBJ1-5; D may be TRBD1 (5 bases). The germline V gene encodes CDR1 LGHNT and CDR2 FRNRAP. V lost 1 base and J lost 3, with 22 bases in between. The length of the CDR3 is 19 residues. The CDR3 coding sequence is TGTGCTAGTGGTTTGGCAACGGACAATAAGGCCCCCTTCAATCAGCCCCAGCATTTT. Residues: CASGLATDNKAPFNQPQHF.

V usage is TRBV6-5 and J usage is TRBJ1-1; the match to TRBD1 covers 11 bases. The CDR3 sequence is 16 residues long. The germline V gene encodes CDR1 MNHEY and CDR2 SVGAGI. The ends lost 2 bases at V and 4 bases at J; junction bases unmatched: 6. This chain's CDR3 is CASSYRGTGGGTEAFF. The CDR3 nucleotides are TGTGCCAGCAGTTACCGGGGGACAGGGGGGGGCACTGAAGCTTTCTTT.

The chain couples TRBV4-3 to TRBJ1-1, with TRBD1 matching 8 bases. This CDR3 comprises 18 residues. V was clipped by 1 base and J by 1 base; unmatched bases: 11. The germline V gene encodes CDR1 LGHNA and CDR2 YSLEER. In nucleotides, the CDR3 is TGCGCCAGCAGCCAAGTAGCGGCAGGGGGCGCGTGGAACACTGAAGCTTTCTTT. It encodes CASSQVAAGGAWNTEAFF.

The chain is built from TRBV6-5 and TRBJ2-1; no clear D gene. The CDR3 contains 14 residues. Trimming removed 4 bases from V and 7 bases from J, with 14 bases in between. Germline V gene sequence: CDR1 MNHEY, CDR2 SVGAGI. This CDR3 reads CASSFPTGFNEQFF. The CDR3 coding sequence is TGTGCCAGCAGTTTTCCGACTGGGTTTAATGAGCAGTTCTTC.

This clone has just one count. The rearrangement uses TRBV2 and TRBJ1-2; possibly TRBD1 for D (6 bases). The CDR3 has 16 amino acids. In germline, CDR1 is SNHLY, CDR2 FYNNEI. The ends were cut back, 5 bases at V and 1 base at J, with 17 bases in the middle. Written as DNA, the CDR3 is TGTGCCAGCAGTCCTCGGACAGCTAGCAGTAACTATGGCTACACCTTC. This sequence encodes CASSPRTASSNYGYTF.

The gene calls are TRBV18 and TRBJ2-5, with 8 bases lining up with TRBD2. With V trimmed by 3 bases and J by 5 bases, 11 bases remained unmatched. This CDR3 spans 16 amino acids. Germline values: CDR1 KGHSH, CDR2 LQKENI. The CDR3 region is CASSPPGGRLLETQYF. The CDR3 coding sequence is TGTGCCAGCTCACCCCCGGGGGGGCGGCTGCTGGAGACCCAGTACTTC.